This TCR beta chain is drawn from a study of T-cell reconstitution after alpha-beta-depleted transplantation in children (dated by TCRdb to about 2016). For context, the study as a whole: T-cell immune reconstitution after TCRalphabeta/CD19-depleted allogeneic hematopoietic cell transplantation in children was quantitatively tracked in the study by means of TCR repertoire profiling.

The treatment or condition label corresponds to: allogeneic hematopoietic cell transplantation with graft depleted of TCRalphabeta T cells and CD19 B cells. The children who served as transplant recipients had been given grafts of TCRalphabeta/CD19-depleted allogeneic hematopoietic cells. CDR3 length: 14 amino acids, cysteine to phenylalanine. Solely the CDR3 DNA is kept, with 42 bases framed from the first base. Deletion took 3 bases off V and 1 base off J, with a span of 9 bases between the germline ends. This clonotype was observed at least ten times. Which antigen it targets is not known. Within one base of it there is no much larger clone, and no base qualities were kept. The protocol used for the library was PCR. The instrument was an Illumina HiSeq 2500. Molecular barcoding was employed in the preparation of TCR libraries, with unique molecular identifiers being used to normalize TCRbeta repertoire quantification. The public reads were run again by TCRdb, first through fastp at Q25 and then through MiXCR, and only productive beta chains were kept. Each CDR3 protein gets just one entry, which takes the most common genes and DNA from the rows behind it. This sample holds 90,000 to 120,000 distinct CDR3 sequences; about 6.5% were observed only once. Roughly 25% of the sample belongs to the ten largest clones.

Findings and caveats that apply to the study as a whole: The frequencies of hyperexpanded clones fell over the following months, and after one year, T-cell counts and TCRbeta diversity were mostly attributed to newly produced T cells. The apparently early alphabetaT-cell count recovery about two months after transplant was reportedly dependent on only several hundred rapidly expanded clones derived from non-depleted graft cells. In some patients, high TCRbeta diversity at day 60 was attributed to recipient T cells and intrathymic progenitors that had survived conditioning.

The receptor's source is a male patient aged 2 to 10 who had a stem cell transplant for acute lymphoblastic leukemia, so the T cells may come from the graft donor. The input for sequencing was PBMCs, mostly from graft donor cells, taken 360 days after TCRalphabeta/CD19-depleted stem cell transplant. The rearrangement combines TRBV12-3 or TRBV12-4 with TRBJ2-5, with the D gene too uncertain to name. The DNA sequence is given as TGTGCCAGCAGTTTTCGAGTGCGCCAAGAGACCCAGTACTTC. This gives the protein CASSFRVRQETQYF.